A selection of T cell receptor beta chains follows, all from one sample in a study of cytomegalovirus exposure and HLA in healthy donors. Generated by immunoSEQ multiplex PCR, the TCRdb table keeps only in-frame clones and is missing some. The repertoire holds under 200,000 clones, with 60% to 80% as singletons. Sequences were obtained from PBMCs. The receptors were sampled from a man in his fifties in good health and CMV-seropositive. CDR3s include the opening cysteine and the closing phenylalanine or tryptophan. The order of the fields is V gene, D gene, CDR3 length, J gene, clone size, CDR3 protein, CDR3 DNA. A D gene is named only where the DNA matches it firmly. Clone size is given for some rows only: seen once, a few or many times, or a class if the clone is expanded.

TRBV19	TRBD1	18	TRBJ2-6	few	CASSIQYRGVAGANVLTF	TGTGCCAGTAGTATTCAGTACAGGGGAGTTGCTGGGGCCAACGTCCTGACTTTC
TRBV28	TRBD1	15	TRBJ2-5	NA	CASSKDRGIQETQYF	TGTGCCAGCAGCAAGGACAGGGGGATCCAAGAGACCCAGTACTTC
TRBV7-2	TRBD1	15	TRBJ1-1	NA	CASSAWGIGQGTTHF	TGTGCCAGCAGCGCATGGGGCATAGGACAGGGGACTACCCATTTC
TRBV2	TRBD1	13	TRBJ2-1	NA	CASTRTGYNEQFF	TGTGCCAGCACCCGGACAGGCTACAATGAGCAGTTCTTC
TRBV28	NA	15	TRBJ1-1	NA	CASSLGGSMNTEAFF	TGTGCCAGCAGTTTAGGGGGCAGCATGAACACTGAAGCTTTCTTT
TRBV5-1	TRBD2	17	TRBJ2-3	NA	CASSLAPGSGATDTQYF	TGCGCCAGCAGCTTGGCCCCTGGTAGCGGGGCGACAGATACGCAGTATTTT
TRBV5-1	TRBD1	15	TRBJ2-5	once	CASSEQGIRQETQYF	TGCGCCAGCAGCGAACAGGGGATCCGACAAGAGACCCAGTACTTC
TRBV18	TRBD1	15	TRBJ1-5	NA	CASSPTQGAGQPQHF	TGTGCCAGCTCTCCTACTCAGGGGGCAGGCCAGCCCCAGCATTTT
TRBV5-4	TRBD1	15	TRBJ2-3	many	CASSLDRGFTDTQYF	TGTGCCAGCAGCTTGGACAGGGGGTTCACAGATACGCAGTATTTT
TRBV19	TRBD1	18	TRBJ1-5	few	CASSIDWTGWGSNQPQHF	TGTGCCAGTAGTATAGATTGGACAGGGTGGGGCAGCAATCAGCCCCAGCATTTT
TRBV7-9	NA	15	TRBJ1-1	NA	CASSLVAGVNTEAFF	TGTGCCAGCAGCTTAGTCGCAGGGGTGAACACTGAAGCTTTCTTT
TRBV7-2	NA	15	TRBJ2-5	NA	CASSLVLARGETQYF	TGTGCCAGCAGCTTAGTACTAGCTAGAGGAGAGACCCAGTACTTC
TRBV28	TRBD1	15	TRBJ1-1	NA	CASSLGTALNTEAFF	TGTGCCAGCAGTCTCGGGACAGCCTTGAACACTGAAGCTTTCTTT
TRBV30	NA	14	TRBJ1-6	NA	CAWRQGQANSPLHF	TGTGCCTGGAGGCAGGGACAAGCTAATTCACCCCTCCACTTT
TRBV7-6	NA	13	TRBJ1-2	NA	CASSSGGIYGYTF	TGTGCCAGCAGCTCCGGGGGGATCTATGGCTACACCTTC
TRBV9	NA	15	TRBJ1-1	NA	CASSVAPGQNTEAFF	TGTGCCAGCAGCGTAGCTCCAGGACAGAACACTGAAGCTTTCTTT
TRBV18	NA	13	TRBJ1-4	once	CASSPLDREKLFF	TGTGCCAGCTCACCTCTCGACAGGGAAAAACTGTTTTTT
TRBV13	TRBD2	15	TRBJ2-2	NA	CASSGGLARAGELFF	TGTGCCAGCAGCGGAGGACTAGCGAGGGCCGGGGAGCTGTTTTTT
TRBV5-4	TRBD1	16	TRBJ1-2	NA	CASSYYPGTGANGYTF	TGTGCCAGCAGTTACTACCCCGGGACAGGGGCGAATGGCTACACCTTC
TRBV18	NA	12	TRBJ1-1	few	CASSPGAVEAFF	TGTGCCAGCTCACCAGGGGCGGTTGAAGCTTTCTTT
TRBV7-9	NA	12	TRBJ2-5	NA	CASSLVEETQYF	TGTGCCAGCAGCTTAGTAGAAGAGACCCAGTACTTC
TRBV27	TRBD2	16	TRBJ2-4	NA	CASSPRTLAGGTIQYF	TGTGCCAGCAGTCCCCGAACCCTAGCGGGGGGGACCATTCAGTACTTC
TRBV19	NA	15	TRBJ2-6	NA	CASTLLGSGANVLTF	TGTGCCAGTACACTTCTCGGGTCTGGGGCCAACGTCCTGACTTTC
TRBV5-6	NA	17	TRBJ1-5	NA	CASSSGGLSVSNQPQHF	TGTGCCAGCAGCTCGGGGGGGCTGTCGGTGAGCAATCAGCCCCAGCATTTT
TRBV7-7	TRBD1	15	TRBJ1-4	NA	CASSPGTATNEKLFF	TGTGCCAGCAGCCCGGGGACAGCAACTAATGAAAAACTGTTTTTT
TRBV5-1	NA	14	TRBJ2-2	NA	CASSLGPSSGELFF	TGCGCCAGCAGCTTGGGGCCTAGCAGCGGGGAGCTGTTTTTT
TRBV29-1	NA	15	TRBJ2-2	NA	CSVAFGSGSGGELFF	TGCAGCGTTGCGTTCGGGAGCGGATCGGGCGGGGAGCTGTTTTTT
TRBV28	NA	15	TRBJ1-5	once	CASSLGSDGNQPQHF	TGTGCCAGCAGCCTCGGGTCCGACGGCAATCAGCCCCAGCATTTT
TRBV27	TRBD1	15	TRBJ2-6	once	CASSMTGSGANVLTF	TGTGCCAGCAGTATGACAGGGTCCGGGGCCAACGTCCTGACTTTC
TRBV11-1	NA	15	TRBJ1-4	NA	CASSLTASLREKLFF	TGTGCCAGCAGCCTGACAGCTTCCCTACGGGAAAAACTGTTTTTT
TRBV28	NA	14	TRBJ2-5	NA	CASSYGEARETQYF	TGTGCCAGCAGTTACGGGGAGGCGCGGGAGACCCAGTACTTC
TRBV9	TRBD2	19	TRBJ2-2	NA	CASSVAMSGRGANTGELFF	TGTGCCAGCAGCGTAGCAATGTCTGGGCGGGGGGCCAACACCGGGGAGCTGTTTTTT
TRBV5-6	NA	15	TRBJ2-1	NA	CASSLVGGGYNEQFF	TGTGCCAGCAGCTTGGTAGGGGGGGGATACAATGAGCAGTTCTTC
TRBV6-5	NA	14	TRBJ1-2	NA	CASSYSGGRSRYTF	TGTGCCAGCAGTTACTCGGGCGGGCGTAGCCGCTACACCTTC
TRBV4-1	TRBD1	16	TRBJ1-2	NA	CASSQDPRQGYVGYTF	TGCGCCAGCAGCCAAGATCCGAGACAGGGGTATGTTGGCTACACCTTC
TRBV4-1	NA	13	TRBJ1-2	few	CASSQGLKYGYTF	TGCGCCAGCAGCCAAGGACTGAAGTATGGCTACACCTTC
TRBV28	TRBD2	20	TRBJ2-3	NA	CASSLMGALIAGDSTDTQYF	TGTGCCAGCAGTTTAATGGGGGCCTTAATAGCGGGGGACTCCACAGATACGCAGTATTTT
TRBV11-1	NA	11	TRBJ2-3	once	CATSAGDTQYF	TGTGCCACCTCGGCGGGTGATACGCAGTATTTT
TRBV27	NA	17	TRBJ2-3	NA	CASSAPGSTPSTDTQYF	TGTGCCAGCAGTGCCCCTGGGAGCACTCCTAGCACAGATACGCAGTATTTT
TRBV6-6	TRBD1	13	TRBJ1-6	NA	CASSRQGPSPLHF	TGTGCCAGCAGTCGACAGGGGCCCTCACCCCTCCACTTT
TRBV6-6	NA	15	TRBJ1-1	few	CASRGVTSWDTEAFF	TGTGCCAGCAGAGGGGTCACCTCATGGGACACTGAAGCTTTCTTT
TRBV11-2	NA	15	TRBJ2-2	NA	CASSLGTTNTGELFF	TGTGCCAGCAGCTTAGGGACTACCAACACCGGGGAGCTGTTTTTT
TRBV6-1	NA	10	TRBJ1-1	NA	CASSDEVSVF	TGTGCCAGCAGTGATGAGGTATCGGTCTTT
TRBV19	TRBD2	14	TRBJ2-1	few	CASSTAGDNNEQFF	TGTGCCAGTAGTACCGCGGGGGATAACAATGAGCAGTTCTTC
TRBV5-1	TRBD1	18	TRBJ2-7	once	CASRRRTGTGVDTNEQYF	TGCGCCAGCAGACGCCGAACCGGGACAGGGGTCGACACTAACGAGCAGTACTTC
TRBV7-9	NA	12	TRBJ1-2	NA	CSSSQDSYGYTF	TGTTCCAGCAGCCAGGACAGCTATGGCTACACCTTC
TRBV2	NA	14	TRBJ1-4	once	CASRTTGWGEKLFF	TGTGCCAGCAGAACCACAGGATGGGGTGAAAAACTGTTTTTT
TRBV9	NA	16	TRBJ1-4	NA	CASSVGSGHVNEKLFF	TGTGCCAGCAGCGTCGGGTCGGGACACGTCAATGAAAAACTGTTTTTT